One and the same sample provided the 32 T cell receptor beta chains below, sequenced in a study of CD8 T cells in ankylosing spondylitis (dated by TCRdb to 2016 to 2017). The protocol used for the library was 5' RACE. Data came from an Illumina HiSeq 2500. TCRdb reprocessing: public reads trimmed at Q25 with fastp, clones called with MiXCR, in-frame beta chains kept. One record per CDR3 amino acid sequence lists the most common genes and DNA. In this sample the table shows 150,000 to 200,000 distinct CDR3 sequences, under 15% of which occur a single time. Jointly, the top ten make up about 10% of the sample. The specimen sequenced was blood, either unsorted or a sorted T cell fraction (not recorded which). Every receptor here comes from a female donor with ankylosing spondylitis or in good health (not recorded which).

Many counts were recorded for this clonotype. The chain combines TRBV5-5 with TRBJ2-2; 10 positions agree with TRBD1. The CDR3 is 15 amino acids. V gave up 3 bases and J gave up 5 bases; unmatched junction bases: 4. CDR1 SGHKS and CDR2 YYEKEE come from the germline V gene (reference sequence). CDR3 coding DNA: TGTGCCAGCAGCTGGACAGGGGGATGGACCGGGGAGCTGTTTTTT. Translation: CASSWTGGWTGELFF.

This clonotype was seen repeatedly, ten times or more. This chain joins TRBV5-5 and TRBJ1-4; the D is unclear. Trimming took off 2 bases at V and 5 bases at J, with 13 bases between the two ends. Germline values: CDR1 SGHKS, CDR2 YYEKEE (reference sequence). The CDR3 has 15 residues. CDR3 in amino acids: CASSFSGLPNEKLFF. CDR3 in DNA: TGTGCCAGCAGCTTTTCCGGACTCCCAAATGAAAAACTGTTTTTT.

This clonotype was seen ten or more times. Here the CDR3 DNA reads TGCGCCAGCAGCCAGGGACTAGCGGGGGCGAACACCGGGGAGCTGTTTTTT. This encodes CASSQGLAGANTGELFF. The V call is TRBV4-3, the J call TRBJ2-2; 14 positions match TRBD2. The length of the CDR3 is 17 residues. CDR1 and CDR2 (germline): LGHNA, YSLEER. The trim removed 3 bases at V and 0 bases at J, leaving 0 bases unmatched.

At least ten counts were recorded for this clonotype. The gene calls are TRBV4-3 and TRBJ2-4, with D perhaps TRBD1 or TRBD2 (5 bases each). The CDR3 is 14 amino acids. The germline V gene has CDR1 LGHNA and CDR2 YSLEER. Trimming shortened V by 1 base and J by 4 bases, and 8 bases separated the two germline ends. CDR3 loop: CASSQGDRKNIQYF. In nucleotides, the CDR3 is TGCGCCAGCAGCCAAGGGGACCGGAAAAACATTCAGTACTTC.

With regard to this clonotype: A clone one base away is much larger, so this may be a read error. J is TRBJ1-1 and V is TRBV7-8; no definite D call. The V end was cut by 6 bases, the J end by 4 bases, with 12 bases between. CDR1 and CDR2 from the germline V gene are SGHVS and FQNEAQ. CDR3 size: 13 residues. The CDR3 reads CASSLKASTEAFF. The CDR3 DNA reads TGTGCCAGCAGTTTAAAGGCGAGCACTGAAGCTTTCTTT.

This clonotype was counted ten times or more. The chain has TRBV20-1 and TRBJ1-6, with 7 bases lining up with TRBD1. Germline V lookup: CDR1 DFQATT, CDR2 SNEGSKA (reference sequence). CDR3 length: 14 residues. V was pared by 1 base and J by 6 bases, with 3 bases of the junction left unmatched. The CDR3 loop is CSARGAGGNSPLHF. CDR3 coding DNA: TGCAGTGCTAGAGGGGCAGGGGGTAATTCACCCCTCCACTTT.

This clonotype was counted at least ten times. J is TRBJ2-2 and V is TRBV11-2; tentatively, D is TRBD2 (6 bases). CDR1 and CDR2 (germline): SGHAT, FQNNGV. V gave up 1 base and J gave up 3 bases, with 15 bases separating them. The CDR3 totals 17 residues. The CDR3 DNA sequence: TGTGCCAGCAGCTTAGTTCACGGGAGCGGTTACACCGGGGAGCTGTTTTTT. This translates into CASSLVHGSGYTGELFF.

This clonotype was seen repeatedly, ten times or more. This chain uses TRBV7-9 with TRBJ2-7, with 9 bases fitting TRBD1. Germline V CDR1 and CDR2: SEHNR, FQNEAQ (reference sequence). Trimming at V came to 5 bases and at J to 6 bases, leaving 8 bases not matched to a gene. This CDR3 contains 14 residues. CDR3 amino acids: CASSPPGQGGEQYF. Here the CDR3 DNA reads TGTGCCAGCAGCCCGCCGGGACAGGGCGGCGAGCAGTACTTC. Combining the CDR3 with reference TRBV7-9 and TRBJ2-7 gives the whole variable domain DTGVSQNPRHKITKRGQNVTFRCDPISEHNRLYWYRQTLGQGPEFLTYFQNEAQLEKSRLLSDRFSAERPKGSFSTLEIQRTEQGDSAMYLCASSPPGQGGEQYFGPGTRLTVT.

This chain uses TRBV7-9 with TRBJ1-1, with TRBD1 as a possible D gene (6 bases). V was cut by 10 bases and J by 0 bases, with 18 bases left in between. This CDR3 is built from 15 residues. Per the germline V gene, CDR1 is SEHNR and CDR2 is FQNEAQ (reference sequence). The CDR3 reads CATLGGPFLNTEAFF. The CDR3 coding sequence is TGTGCCACCCTGGGGGGCCCTTTTTTGAACACTGAAGCTTTCTTT.

There are many counts of this clonotype. The chain carries TRBV6-2 or TRBV6-3 and TRBJ2-7; D may be TRBD2 (5 bases). Germline lookup yields CDR1 MNHEY and CDR2 SVGEGT. The CDR3 totals 14 residues. Trimming pared 7 bases from V and 7 bases from J, leaving 20 bases between. CDR3 in DNA: TGTGCCAGCACATCCTGGCAGCGGAGAATGGAGCAGTACTTC. It encodes CASTSWQRRMEQYF.

This clonotype was detected only a few times. The chain uses TRBV6-5 and TRBJ2-2; no firm D call. The CDR3 covers 15 residues. The V end was cut by 4 bases, the J end by 1 base, with 10 bases between. From germline, CDR1 is MNHEY and CDR2 SVGAGI. The CDR3 reads CASSSHRLNTGELFF. The CDR3 DNA is TGTGCCAGCAGTTCCCATCGGTTGAACACCGGGGAGCTGTTTTTT.

This clonotype was counted ten times or more. The V and J genes are TRBV20-1 and TRBJ2-1; 9 bases line up with TRBD2. V shed 1 base and J 6 bases; nucleotides not matched to a gene: 7. This CDR3 has 15 residues. CDR1 and CDR2 (germline): DFQATT, SNEGSKA (reference sequence). CDR3: CSARVSLAGSNEQFF. CDR3 nucleotide sequence: TGCAGTGCTAGAGTTTCCCTAGCGGGATCCAATGAGCAGTTCTTC.

V and J are TRBV7-2 and TRBJ2-4; D is uncertain. The length of the CDR3 is 14 residues. Trimming stripped 1 base from V and 6 bases from J, with 10 bases between. The germline CDR1 and CDR2 sequences are SGHTA and FQGNSA. The CDR3 DNA reads TGTGCCAGCAGCTTAGACCCCCGAACAAACATTCAGTACTTC. Protein product: CASSLDPRTNIQYF.

Ten or more counts support this clonotype. This chain uses TRBV20-1 with TRBJ2-2; unclear D gene. The V end lost 2 bases, the J end lost 1 base, and 8 bases lay between the germline ends. Germline assignment: CDR1 DFQATT and CDR2 SNEGSKA (reference sequence). The CDR3 consists of 14 residues. This chain's CDR3 is CSARKLGNTGELFF. As DNA, the CDR3 is TGCAGTGCTAGAAAGCTTGGGAACACCGGGGAGCTGTTTTTT.

This clonotype was seen many times. The gene calls are TRBV6-1 and TRBJ2-3; 15 nucleotides line up with TRBD2. Germline V gene sequence: CDR1 MNHNS, CDR2 SASEGT. V lost 5 bases and J lost 4; bases outside the gene matches: 10. The CDR3 extends over 18 amino acids. CDR3 region: CASSRTSGRAAIPDTQYF. The CDR3 coding sequence is TGTGCCAGCAGTCGGACTAGCGGGAGGGCCGCGATACCAGATACGCAGTATTTT.

In its sample, this clonotype was seen many times. The V gene is TRBV6-5, the J gene TRBJ1-1, with TRBD1 as a possible D gene (6 bases). The CDR3 is made up of 14 amino acids. Germline V gene data show CDR1 as MNHEY and CDR2 as SVGAGI. Trimming stripped 2 bases from V and 6 bases from J, with 13 bases between. CDR3: CASSYPYEGAEAFF. For the CDR3, the DNA is TGTGCCAGCAGTTACCCCTACGAGGGGGCTGAAGCTTTCTTT.

This clonotype has a count of ten or more. A junction end diverges from the germline sequence, so it may reflect a read error. The chain recombines TRBV5-1 with TRBJ2-3; D unresolved. This CDR3 has 11 amino acids. CDR1 and CDR2 from the germline V gene are SGHRS and YFSETQ. The DNA for the CDR3 is TGTGCCAGCAGCTTAGGAGATACGCAGTATTTT. It is translated as CASSLGDTQYF.

The chain uses TRBV7-7 and TRBJ2-5; D tentatively reads TRBD1 or TRBD2 (5 bases each). Trimming took 5 bases from V and 5 from J, leaving 15 bases between them. This CDR3 spans 14 amino acids. The germline V gene has CDR1 SSHAT and CDR2 FNYEAQ (reference sequence). This CDR3 is CASSPSGTLETQYF. In DNA, the CDR3 is TGTGCCAGCAGCCCGTCCGGGACCTTGGAGACCCAGTACTTC.

The V and J genes are TRBV3-1 and TRBJ2-7, with D maybe TRBD1 (6 bases). The CDR3 sequence is 12 residues long. Germline V gene lookup returns CDR1 LGHDT and CDR2 YNNKEL (reference sequence). The V end was cut by 6 bases, the J end by 7 bases, with 13 bases between. The CDR3 nucleotides read TGTGCCAGCAGTACAGGGTTCGGGGAGCAGTACTTC. As protein: CASSTGFGEQYF.

This clonotype was seen many times. The J gene is TRBJ2-1, the V gene TRBV20-1, with D perhaps matching TRBD2 (7 bases). This CDR3 is built from 11 residues. Germline values: CDR1 DFQATT, CDR2 SNEGSKA (reference sequence). Trimming took 4 bases from V and 9 from J, leaving 10 bases between them. CDR3 in amino acids: CSAKGGAEQFF. The CDR3 DNA reads TGCAGTGCTAAGGGGGGGGCTGAGCAGTTCTTC.

This clonotype was observed at least ten times. This rearrangement joins TRBV12-3 or TRBV12-4 to TRBJ2-7; D remains unclear. The germline V and J ends were trimmed by 5 bases and 1 base, with 9 bases remaining between them. The CDR3 loop spans 13 amino acids. CDR3 region: CASSQLGSYEQYF. As DNA, the CDR3 is TGTGCCAGCAGTCAATTAGGATCCTACGAGCAGTACTTC.

V usage is TRBV7-3 and J usage is TRBJ2-1; tentatively, D is TRBD2 (5 bases). Germline values: CDR1 SGHTA, CDR2 FQGTGA. V was trimmed by 4 bases and J by 4 bases, leaving 14 bases between them. This CDR3 has 15 amino acids. CDR3 protein: CASSSGTPFYNEQFF. The CDR3 nucleotides are TGTGCCAGCAGCTCGGGAACCCCCTTTTACAATGAGCAGTTCTTC. The full variable domain, in which reference TRBV7-3 and TRBJ2-1 provide the parts outside the CDR3, is GAGVSQTPSNKVTEKGKYVELRCDPISGHTALYWYRQSLGQGPEFLIYFQGTGAADDSGLPNDRFFAVRPEGSVSTLKIQRTERGDSAVYLCASSSGTPFYNEQFFGPGTRLTVL.

This clonotype has at least ten counts. The chain employs TRBV5-5 and TRBJ1-3; D ambiguous. Germline V CDR1 and CDR2: SGHKS, YYEKEE (reference sequence). This CDR3 comprises 11 residues. V lost 2 bases and J 6 bases, leaving 3 bases between the germline ends. The CDR3 nucleotides read TGTGCCAGCAGCTTTCAAAACACCATATATTTT. Translated, it gives CASSFQNTIYF.

This clonotype occurred many times. The chain uses TRBV20-1 and TRBJ2-7; TRBD1 aligns across 7 bases. The CDR3 length is 12 residues. Losses at the gene ends were 4 bases for V and 7 bases for J; bases not matched to a gene: 7. Germline values: CDR1 DFQATT, CDR2 SNEGSKA (reference sequence). This CDR3 reads CSAITGVWEQYF. CDR3 DNA: TGCAGTGCTATAACAGGGGTTTGGGAGCAGTACTTC.

The gene calls are TRBV7-2 and TRBJ1-1; 9 bases align to TRBD1. Germline V gene lookup returns CDR1 SGHTA and CDR2 FQGNSA. The length of the CDR3 is 14 residues. V shed 6 bases, J shed 11 bases, and the junction held 13 bases outside the gene matches. The CDR3 sequence is CASRATGTGLIAFF. The DNA for the CDR3 is TGTGCCAGCAGAGCAACTGGGACAGGGTTGATCGCTTTCTTT.

J is TRBJ2-3 and V is TRBV20-1; 11 nucleotides match TRBD2. Germline V gene sequence: CDR1 DFQATT, CDR2 SNEGSKA (reference sequence). Germline trimming cut 4 bases from V and 8 bases from J; bases unmatched to any gene: 8. CDR3 length: 14 residues. This CDR3 is CSATTSGEIGTQYF. DNA for the CDR3: TGCAGTGCTACGACTAGCGGGGAGATCGGTACGCAGTATTTT.

Many counts were recorded for this clonotype. V is TRBV24-1 and J is TRBJ1-2; D not certain. Germline V CDR1 and CDR2: KGHDR, SFDVKD. This CDR3 has 12 amino acids. The germline V and J ends were trimmed by 0 bases and 8 bases, with 6 bases remaining between them. The CDR3: CATSDLEFGYTF. CDR3 bases: TGTGCCACCAGTGATTTGGAGTTCGGCTACACCTTC.

This clonotype was observed a handful of times. The V call is TRBV7-2, the J call TRBJ2-1, with TRBD2 matching over 12 bases. The CDR3 has 14 residues. Germline-derived CDR1 and CDR2 are SGHTA and FQGNSA. Unmatched junction bases numbered 3, after V lost 1 base and J lost 11 bases. In DNA, the CDR3 is TGTGCCAGCAGCTTAGGACTAGCGGGAGAAAAGCAGTTCTTC. Protein: CASSLGLAGEKQFF. The full variable domain, its missing parts supplied by reference TRBV7-2 and TRBJ2-1, is GAGVSQSPSNKVTEKGKDVELRCDPISGHTALYWYRQSLGQGLEFLIYFQGNSAPDKSGLPSDRFSAERTGGSVSTLTIQRTQQEDSAVYLCASSLGLAGEKQFFGPGTRLTVL.

This clonotype was observed many times. V gene TRBV10-3 combines with J gene TRBJ2-2; 9 bases are a match to TRBD2. V was clipped by 0 bases and J by 5 bases; unmatched bases: 4. CDR3 size: 16 residues. Per the germline V gene, CDR1 is ENHRY and CDR2 is SYGVKD. In nucleotides, the CDR3 is TGTGCCATCAGTGAGTCGAAAACTAGCGGGACCGGGGAGCTGTTTTTT. This codes for CAISESKTSGTGELFF.

This clonotype has a handful of counts. The J gene is TRBJ2-5, the V gene TRBV5-1; no definite D call. This CDR3 comprises 12 residues. V lost 0 bases to trimming and J lost 11 bases, with 11 bases between them. Germline V gene sequence: CDR1 SGHRS, CDR2 YFSETQ. In DNA, the CDR3 is TGCGCCAGCAGCTTGGATGGCGACCGGCAGTACTTC. Amino acid sequence: CASSLDGDRQYF.

About this clonotype itself: A read error is possible here, since a much larger clone lies one base away. The rearrangement joins TRBV11-2 to TRBJ2-7; D gene ambiguous. The CDR3 length is 14 residues. Germline V gene data show CDR1 as SGHAT and CDR2 as FQNNGV. CDR3: CANSSSANSYERYF. CDR3 nucleotide sequence: TGTGCCAACAGCTCAAGCGCTAACTCCTACGAGAGGTACTTC. Full variable domain (missing parts from reference TRBV11-2 and TRBJ2-7): EAGVAQSPRYKIIEKRQSVAFWCNPISGHATLYWYQQILGQGPKLLIQFQNNGVVDDSQLPKDRFSAERLKGVDSTLKIQPAKLEDSAVYLCANSSSANSYERYFGPGTRLTVT.

This clonotype was seen repeatedly, ten times or more. The chain carries TRBV12-3 or TRBV12-4 and TRBJ1-1; D call uncertain. CDR3 length: 13 residues. The V and J ends lost 5 bases and 1 base respectively, with 8 bases between them. CDR3 sequence: CASSPYANTEAFF. In DNA, the CDR3 is TGTGCCAGCAGTCCCTACGCGAACACTGAAGCTTTCTTT.